This TCR beta chain was found in a study of T cells in Graves' hyperthyroidism and ophthalmopathy (dated by TCRdb to about 2019). With regard to the full study: Peripheral blood was sampled at the time of initial diagnosis, prior to any treatment. The study also compared thyroid tissue and blood T-cell repertoires from more than five Graves' hyperthyroidism patients. For training and testing, the roughly 100 patients in the discovery cohort were randomly divided in a 7:3 ratio. TCR V-J signatures able to tell the groups apart were searched for in a discovery cohort of 90 to 100 patients, of whom more than 40 had Graves' ophthalmopathy and roughly 58 had stable Graves' hyperthyroidism. Following sampling, methimazole starting at 30 mg daily was given to hyperthyroidism patients, and high-dose intravenous methylprednisolone was given to ophthalmopathy patients. An independent validation cohort of some 18 hyperthyroidism patients and 17 patients who later progressed to ophthalmopathy tested prospective prediction of ophthalmopathy. According to the paper, TCR Vbeta CDR3 sequencing was carried out on over 130 peripheral blood samples, which came from 40 to 45 ophthalmopathy, 70 to 80 hyperthyroidism and some 17 progressor patients.

The study at large found these results: During validation, the model predicted progression to ophthalmopathy a median of around 6 months ahead of onset, with approximately 71% sensitivity and 72.22% specificity. A 13 V-J signature model separated ophthalmopathy from stable hyperthyroidism, with roughly 88% sensitivity and roughly 84% specificity in cross-validation and 80%/75% in testing. Most expanded thyroid clonotypes (frequency above 0.001) were also detected in blood, suggesting blood repertoires may reflect thyroid immune responses. Sample size was not statistically predetermined, and investigators were not blinded to group allocation.

The TCR beta CDR3 regions were amplified from RNA transcripts. A first-round RT-PCR of the TCR CDR3 used the HTBI primer set with the Qiagen OneStep RT-PCR kit. The libraries were constructed in a second round of multiplex PCR and then size-selected and purified. Libraries were sequenced paired-end with 100 bp reads on an Illumina HiSeq2000. The paper's processing steps were these. SOAPnuke was used to process the raw data, throwing out any read that contained adapters or uncalled bases, had a mean Phred below 15, or lacked an exact constant-primer or identifier match. COPE v1.2.5 was used to merge high-quality paired reads, and clonotypes were defined as unique nucleotide sequences. MiTCR v1.1 was used to align the clonotypes against IMGT TRBV, TRBD and TRBJ reference segments. Only V-J combinations with frequency above 0.0001, covering about 99% of repertoires, were analysed. The TCS score was defined as F50 (clonal expansion) divided by E x V (chaos), with BLOSUM62-based TCRdist calculated between CDR3 peptides within each V-J. Welch's t-statistics and random forest reduced around 510 V-J features to around 14, which were used in a naive Bayes classifier (R e1071). The public reads were quality trimmed at Q25 with fastp and then assembled into clones with MiXCR by TCRdb, keeping productive beta chains. Rows are combined by CDR3 protein, so each entry shows the most common genes and DNA. The V and J calls shown here were made by TCRdb, not taken from the authors' results. For this sample there are 350,000 or so distinct CDR3 sequences; less than 20% appear just once. 15% to 19% of the sample is taken by the ten largest.

Trimming removed 2 bases from V and 0 bases from J, leaving 14 bases between the germline ends. CDR1 is given as LNHDA and CDR2 as SQIVND, both from the germline V gene (reference sequence). The CDR3, from cysteine to phenylalanine, totals 18 residues. The DNA shown is the 54-base CDR3, in frame from base 1. Ophthalmopathy patients had moderately to severely active disease, with a Clinical Activity Score of 3 or more, a NOSPECS grade of 4 or more, and a disease duration of less than 3 months. Any patient with an uncontrolled infection, another autoimmune disease, pregnancy or lactation was excluded. Diagnoses relied on clinical symptoms, serum thyroxine and TRAb, thyroid ultrasound and orbital computed tomography. Ficoll-Paque density gradient centrifugation was used to isolate PBMCs from approximately 10 ml of fresh peripheral blood. Total RNA was extracted using Trizol reagent, and RNA quality was assessed on an Agilent 2100 Bioanalyzer.

This clonotype was counted many times. The antigen it recognizes is unknown. No much larger clonotype is one base removed from it; base qualities were not supplied. Sequencing input: blood. The sequence was obtained from a woman in her thirties or forties with Graves' ophthalmopathy. The rearranged segments are TRBV19 and TRBJ2-6; the D gene assignment is ambiguous. Here the CDR3 is given as CASSISEGDYSGANVLTF. The bases are TGTGCCAGTAGTATAAGCGAAGGAGATTACTCTGGGGCCAACGTCCTGACTTTC.